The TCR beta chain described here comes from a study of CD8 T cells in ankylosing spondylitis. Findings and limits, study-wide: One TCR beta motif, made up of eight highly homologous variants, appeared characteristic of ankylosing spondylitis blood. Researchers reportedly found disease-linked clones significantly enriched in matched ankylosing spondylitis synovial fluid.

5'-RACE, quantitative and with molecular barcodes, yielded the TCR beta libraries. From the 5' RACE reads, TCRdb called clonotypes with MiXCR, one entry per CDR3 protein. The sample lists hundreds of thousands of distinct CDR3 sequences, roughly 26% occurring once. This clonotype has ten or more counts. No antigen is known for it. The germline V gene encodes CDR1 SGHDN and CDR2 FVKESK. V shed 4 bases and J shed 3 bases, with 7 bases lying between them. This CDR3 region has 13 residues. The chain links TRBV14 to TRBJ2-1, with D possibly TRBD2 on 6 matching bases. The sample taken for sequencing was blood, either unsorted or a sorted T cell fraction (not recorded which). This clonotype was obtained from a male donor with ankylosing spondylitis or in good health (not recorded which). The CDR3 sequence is CASSPGLYNEQFF. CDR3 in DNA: TGTGCCAGCAGCCCGGGACTCTACAATGAGCAGTTCTTC.